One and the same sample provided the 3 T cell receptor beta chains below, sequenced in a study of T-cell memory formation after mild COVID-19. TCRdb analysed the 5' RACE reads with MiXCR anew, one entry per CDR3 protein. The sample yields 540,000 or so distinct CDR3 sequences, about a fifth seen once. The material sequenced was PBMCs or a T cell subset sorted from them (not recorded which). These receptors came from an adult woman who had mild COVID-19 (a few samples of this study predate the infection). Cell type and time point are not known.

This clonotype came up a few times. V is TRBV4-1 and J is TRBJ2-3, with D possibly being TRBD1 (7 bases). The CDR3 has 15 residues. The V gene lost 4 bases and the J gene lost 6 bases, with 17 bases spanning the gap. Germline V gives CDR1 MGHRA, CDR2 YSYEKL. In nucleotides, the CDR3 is TGCGCCAGCAGCCGAGGTCAGGGGGGCCGCGATACGCAGTATTTT. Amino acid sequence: CASSRGQGGRDTQYF.

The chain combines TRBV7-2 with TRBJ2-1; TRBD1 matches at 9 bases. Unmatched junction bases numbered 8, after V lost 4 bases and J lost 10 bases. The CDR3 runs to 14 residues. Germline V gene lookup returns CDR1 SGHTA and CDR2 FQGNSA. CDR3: CASSSLRGTGEQFF. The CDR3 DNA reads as TGTGCCAGCAGCTCCTTGAGAGGGACAGGGGAGCAGTTCTTC.

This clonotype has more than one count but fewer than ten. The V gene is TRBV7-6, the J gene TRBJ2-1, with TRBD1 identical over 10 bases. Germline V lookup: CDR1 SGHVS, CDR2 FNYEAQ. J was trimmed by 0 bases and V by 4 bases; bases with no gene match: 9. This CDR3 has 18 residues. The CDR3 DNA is TGTGCCAGCAGCTCCTTCATCCGGGACAGGGGCTCCTACAATGAGCAGTTCTTC. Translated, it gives CASSSFIRDRGSYNEQFF.